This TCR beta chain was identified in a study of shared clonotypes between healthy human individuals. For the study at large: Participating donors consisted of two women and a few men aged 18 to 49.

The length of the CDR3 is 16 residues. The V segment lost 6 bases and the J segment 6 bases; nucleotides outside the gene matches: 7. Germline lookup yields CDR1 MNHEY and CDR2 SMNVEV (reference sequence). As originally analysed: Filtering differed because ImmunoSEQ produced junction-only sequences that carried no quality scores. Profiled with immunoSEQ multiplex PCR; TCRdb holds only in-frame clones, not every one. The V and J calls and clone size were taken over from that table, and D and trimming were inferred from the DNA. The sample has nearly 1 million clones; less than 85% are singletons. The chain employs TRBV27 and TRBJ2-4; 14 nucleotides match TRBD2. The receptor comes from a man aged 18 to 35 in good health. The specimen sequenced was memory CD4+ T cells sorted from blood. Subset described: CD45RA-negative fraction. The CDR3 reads CASSSGTSGSRNIQYF. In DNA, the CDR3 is TGTGCCAGCAGCTCCGGGACTAGCGGGAGTCGAAACATTCAGTACTTC.